The 9 T cell receptor beta chains listed next were all sequenced from one sample in a study of CD8 T cells in Susac syndrome. Random hexamers were used to reverse transcribe the RNA input (about 0.45 to 1 ug). TCRdb fed the immunoSEQ multiplex PCR reads into MiXCR, producing one record per CDR3 protein. The sample contains 150,000 to 160,000 distinct CDR3 sequences, about 94% of which appear only once. The sequenced sample was CD8+ T cells from PBMCs. The receptors were gathered from a human donor with multiple sclerosis.

The chain recombines TRBV11-2 with TRBJ2-3, with D possibly called TRBD1 or TRBD2 (5 bases each). Deletions cut 0 bases from V and 6 bases from J, with 13 bases between. Germline V CDR1 and CDR2: SGHAT, FQNNGV. The CDR3 runs 15 residues. This CDR3 is CASSLDTSGADTQYF. The CDR3, as DNA: TGTGCCAGCAGCTTAGATACGTCCGGGGCCGATACGCAGTATTTT. Full variable domain (outside the CDR3, taken from reference TRBV11-2 and TRBJ2-3): EAGVAQSPRYKIIEKRQSVAFWCNPISGHATLYWYQQILGQGPKLLIQFQNNGVVDDSQLPKDRFSAERLKGVDSTLKIQPAKLEDSAVYLCASSLDTSGADTQYFGPGTRLTVL.

The chain recombines TRBV28 with TRBJ1-1, with 7 bases fitting TRBD1. The CDR3 length is 11 residues. Looked up from germline, CDR1 is MDHEN and CDR2 is SYDVKM. V shed 6 bases and J 7 bases; nucleotides not matched to a gene: 2. CDR3 region: CASRDRFEAFF. CDR3 sequence (DNA): TGTGCCAGCAGGGACAGGTTTGAAGCTTTCTTT.

The chain employs TRBV12-3 or TRBV12-4 and TRBJ2-5; TRBD2 aligns across 7 bases. This CDR3 has 11 amino acids. After removal of 6 bases from V and 10 bases from J, the junction contained 5 bases not matched to a gene. In DNA form, the CDR3 reads TGTGCCAGCAGCCCCGGACTAGACCAGTACTTC. Its protein is CASSPGLDQYF.

The chain has TRBV27 and TRBJ1-1; 8 bases map to TRBD1. Germline lookup yields CDR1 MNHEY and CDR2 SMNVEV (reference sequence). The CDR3 totals 14 residues. The ends lost 7 bases at V and 1 base at J; junction bases unmatched: 5. CDR3 sequence: CASTRTGPNTEAFF. The DNA for the CDR3 is TGTGCCAGCACTCGGACAGGGCCGAACACTGAAGCTTTCTTT.

This clonotype was recorded once. This chain connects TRBV20-1 to TRBJ1-2, with D possibly matching TRBD1 (6 bases). V lost 0 bases and J lost 3, with 17 bases in between. This CDR3 has 16 amino acids. CDR1 and CDR2 from the germline V gene are DFQATT and SNEGSKA (reference sequence). The DNA of the CDR3 is TGCAGTGCTAGAGATAAGGGGGGGACCGAGGACTATGGCTACACCTTC. It specifies CSARDKGGTEDYGYTF.

The chain carries TRBV28 and TRBJ1-2; TRBD1 might be the D (5 bases). The germline V gene has CDR1 MDHEN and CDR2 SYDVKM. This CDR3 spans 13 amino acids. Trimming cost V 7 bases and J 3 bases, with 12 bases left between them. The CDR3 protein is CASKERDHYGYTF. The DNA for the CDR3 is TGTGCCAGCAAGGAGCGGGACCACTATGGCTACACCTTC.

V is TRBV6-5 and J is TRBJ2-5; D may be TRBD2 (6 bases). CDR3 size: 14 residues. From germline, CDR1 is MNHEY and CDR2 SVGAGI. V lost 5 bases to trimming and J lost 5 bases, with 15 bases between them. The CDR3, as DNA: TGTGCCAGCAGTCCCACCTTCGGAGGGGAGACCCAGTACTTC. It specifies CASSPTFGGETQYF.

The J gene is TRBJ2-3, the V gene TRBV20-1; D gene uncertain. This CDR3 has 14 residues. The germline V gene has CDR1 DFQATT and CDR2 SNEGSKA (reference sequence). The V end lost 0 bases, the J end lost 4 bases, and 11 bases lay between the germline ends. The CDR3 coding sequence is TGCAGTGCTAGAGATGGATCGGGCGCAGATACGCAGTATTTT. This gives the protein CSARDGSGADTQYF.

The chain has TRBV9 and TRBJ2-7, with 9 nucleotides matching TRBD1. Germline V gene data show CDR1 as SGDLS and CDR2 as YYNGEE. V shed 4 bases, J shed 2 bases, and the junction held 4 bases outside the gene matches. The CDR3 runs 14 residues. The chain's CDR3 is CASSMGTGTYEQYF. DNA for the CDR3: TGTGCCAGCAGCATGGGGACAGGGACCTACGAGCAGTACTTC.